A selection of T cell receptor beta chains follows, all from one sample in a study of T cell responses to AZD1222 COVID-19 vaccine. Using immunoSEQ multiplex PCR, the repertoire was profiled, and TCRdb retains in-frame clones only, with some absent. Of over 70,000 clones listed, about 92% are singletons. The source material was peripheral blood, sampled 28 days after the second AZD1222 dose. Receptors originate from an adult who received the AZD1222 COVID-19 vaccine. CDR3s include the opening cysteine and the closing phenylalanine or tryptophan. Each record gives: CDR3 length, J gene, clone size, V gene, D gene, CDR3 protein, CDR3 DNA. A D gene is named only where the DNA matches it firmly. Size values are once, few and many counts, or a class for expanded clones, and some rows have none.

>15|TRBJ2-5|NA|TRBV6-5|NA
CASKEGYTSRGDQYF
TGTGCCAGCAAGGAGGGATACACCTCGAGGGGGGACCAGTACTTC
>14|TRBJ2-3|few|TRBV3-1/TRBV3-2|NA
CASTNWGTQDTQYF
TGTGCCAGCACAAATTGGGGGACCCAAGATACGCAGTATTTT
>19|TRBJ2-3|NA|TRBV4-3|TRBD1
CASSQLHPGTGIGTDTQYF
TGCGCCAGCAGCCAACTCCATCCCGGGACAGGGATCGGCACAGATACGCAGTATTTT
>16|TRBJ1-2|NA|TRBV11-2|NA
CASSLEVKDRRYGYTF
TGTGCCAGCAGCTTAGAGGTTAAGGACAGACGCTATGGCTACACCTTC
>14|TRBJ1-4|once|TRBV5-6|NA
CASSFTTANEKLFF
TGTGCCAGCAGCTTTACGACGGCTAATGAAAAACTGTTTTTT
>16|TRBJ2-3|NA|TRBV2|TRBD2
CASSDRAGAQGDTQYF
TGTGCCAGCAGTGATAGGGCGGGAGCACAAGGAGATACGCAGTATTTT
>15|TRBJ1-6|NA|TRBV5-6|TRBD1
CASSLRDRPYSPLHF
TGTGCCAGCAGCTTACGGGACAGGCCTTATTCACCCCTCCACTTT
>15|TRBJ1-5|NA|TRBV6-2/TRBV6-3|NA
CASSLYAGGGQPQHF
TGTGCCAGCAGTTTGTACGCTGGCGGCGGTCAGCCCCAGCATTTT
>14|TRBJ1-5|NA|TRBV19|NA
CASSVWVFNQPQHF
TGTGCCAGTAGTGTATGGGTTTTCAATCAGCCCCAGCATTTT
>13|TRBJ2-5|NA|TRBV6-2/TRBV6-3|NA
CASSRAGAETQYF
TGTGCCAGCAGTAGGGCGGGGGCGGAGACCCAGTACTTC
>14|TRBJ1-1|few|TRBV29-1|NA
CSSGSLLLNTEAFF
TGCAGCTCCGGATCATTACTTTTAAACACTGAAGCTTTCTTT
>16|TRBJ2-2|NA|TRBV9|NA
CASSVAPSPNTGELFF
TGTGCCAGCAGCGTAGCACCCAGTCCGAACACCGGGGAGCTGTTTTTT
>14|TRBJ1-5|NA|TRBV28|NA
CASSMDPGGGPQHF
TGTGCCAGCAGCATGGACCCTGGCGGAGGGCCCCAGCATTTT
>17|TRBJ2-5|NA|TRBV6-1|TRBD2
CASSDFRSGGGKETQYF
TGTGCCAGCAGTGATTTTAGGAGCGGGGGGGGAAAAGAGACCCAGTACTTC
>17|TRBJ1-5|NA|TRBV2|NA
CASGISIREGSNQPQHF
TGTGCCAGCGGAATATCCATCAGGGAGGGTAGCAATCAGCCCCAGCATTTT
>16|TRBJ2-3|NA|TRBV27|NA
CASTPLVGAGTDTQYF
TGTGCCAGCACTCCTTTGGTGGGGGCCGGCACAGATACGCAGTATTTT
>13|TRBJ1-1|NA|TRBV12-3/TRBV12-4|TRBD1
CASKGQGGLDAFF
TGTGCCAGCAAAGGGCAGGGGGGGTTGGACGCTTTCTTT
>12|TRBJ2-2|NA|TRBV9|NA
CASSVGVGELFF
TGTGCCAGCAGCGTAGGGGTCGGGGAGCTGTTTTTT
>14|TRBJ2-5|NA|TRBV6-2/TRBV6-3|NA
CASSYLGLLETQYF
TGTGCCAGCAGTTACCTGGGGTTGTTAGAGACCCAGTACTTC
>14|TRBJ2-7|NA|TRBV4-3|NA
CASSQDEGWDEQYF
TGCGCCAGCAGCCAAGACGAGGGGTGGGACGAGCAGTACTTC
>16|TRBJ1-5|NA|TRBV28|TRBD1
CASSADRGVKNQPQHF
TGTGCCAGCAGCGCGGACAGGGGGGTGAAGAATCAGCCCCAGCATTTT
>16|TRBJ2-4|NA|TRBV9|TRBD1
CASSVAGTGTVNIQYF
TGTGCCAGCAGCGTAGCTGGGACAGGGACTGTGAACATTCAGTACTTC
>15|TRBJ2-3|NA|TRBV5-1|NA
CASSLAGRVTDTQYF
TGCGCCAGCAGCTTAGCAGGTCGGGTCACAGATACGCAGTATTTT
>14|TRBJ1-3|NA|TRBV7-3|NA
CASSLGNSGNTIYF
TGTGCCAGCAGCTTAGGGAACTCTGGAAACACCATATATTTT
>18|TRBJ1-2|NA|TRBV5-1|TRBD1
CASSLAGGTGYLDYGYTF
TGCGCCAGCAGCTTGGCCGGTGGGACAGGGTATCTGGACTATGGCTACACCTTC
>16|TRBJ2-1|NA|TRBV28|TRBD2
CASSGGTSGAYNEQFF
TGTGCCAGCAGTGGGGGGACTAGCGGTGCCTACAATGAGCAGTTCTTC
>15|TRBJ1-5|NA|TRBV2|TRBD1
CASKERDSSNQPQHF
TGTGCCAGCAAAGAACGGGACAGTAGCAATCAGCCCCAGCATTTT
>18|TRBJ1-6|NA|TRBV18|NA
CASSPARQSDSYNSPLHF
TGTGCCAGCTCACCAGCCCGACAGTCAGATTCCTATAATTCACCCCTCCACTTT
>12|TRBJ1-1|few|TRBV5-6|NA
CASSFGGTEAFF
TGTGCCAGCAGCTTCGGGGGCACTGAAGCTTTCTTT
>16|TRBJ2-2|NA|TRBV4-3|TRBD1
CASSQVRDSYTGELFF
TGCGCCAGCAGCCAAGTCCGGGACAGTTACACCGGGGAGCTGTTTTTT
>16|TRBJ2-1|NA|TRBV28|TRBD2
CASSTGTSGGGNEQFF
TGTGCCAGCAGTACCGGGACTAGCGGGGGTGGTAATGAGCAGTTCTTC
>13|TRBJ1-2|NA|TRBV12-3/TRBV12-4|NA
CASSPNLVHGYTF
TGTGCCAGCAGCCCCAATCTCGTTCATGGCTACACCTTC
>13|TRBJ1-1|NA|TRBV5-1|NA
CASSLGTNTEAFF
TGCGCCAGCAGCTTGGGAACGAACACTGAAGCTTTCTTT
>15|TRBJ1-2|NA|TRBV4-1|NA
CASSQAWREVSGYTF
TGCGCCAGCAGCCAAGCGTGGAGGGAGGTTTCTGGCTACACCTTC
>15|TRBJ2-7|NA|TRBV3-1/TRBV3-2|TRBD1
CASSQEGQGTAEQYF
TGTGCCAGCAGCCAAGAGGGACAGGGAACTGCCGAGCAGTACTTC
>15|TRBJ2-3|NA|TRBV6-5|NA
CASSYRGASTDTQYF
TGTGCCAGCAGTTACCGGGGCGCCAGCACAGATACGCAGTATTTT
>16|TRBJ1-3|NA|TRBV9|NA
CASSVSGTYSGNTIYF
TGTGCCAGCAGCGTATCCGGGACGTACTCTGGAAACACCATATATTTT
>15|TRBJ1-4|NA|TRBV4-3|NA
CASSQDDGLFEKLFF
TGCGCCAGCAGCCAAGATGATGGACTCTTTGAAAAACTGTTTTTT
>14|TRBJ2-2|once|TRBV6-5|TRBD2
CASSARGGTGELFF
TGTGCCAGCAGCGCACGCGGGGGGACCGGGGAGCTGTTTTTT
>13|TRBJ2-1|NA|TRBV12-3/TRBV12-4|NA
CASSLATYNEQFF
TGTGCCAGCAGTTTAGCCACATACAATGAGCAGTTCTTC
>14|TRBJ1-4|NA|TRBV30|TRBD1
CAWSATGVGEKLFF
TGTGCCTGGAGCGCGACAGGGGTTGGGGAAAAACTGTTTTTT
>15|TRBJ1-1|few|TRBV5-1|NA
CASSLEPGAVTEAFF
TGCGCCAGCAGCTTGGAACCGGGGGCGGTGACTGAAGCTTTCTTT
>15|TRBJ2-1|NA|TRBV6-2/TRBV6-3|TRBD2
CASSSLAAINNEQFF
TGTGCCAGCAGTTCACTAGCGGCGATAAACAATGAGCAGTTCTTC
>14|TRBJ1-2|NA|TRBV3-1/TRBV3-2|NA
CASSGGQNSYGYTF
TGTGCCAGCAGTGGGGGCCAGAACTCCTATGGCTACACCTTC
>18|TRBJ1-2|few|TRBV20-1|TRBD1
CSAGGTGTGALVGYGYTF
TGCAGTGCTGGTGGAACCGGGACAGGGGCCCTAGTTGGGTATGGCTACACCTTC
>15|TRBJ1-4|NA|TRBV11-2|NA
CASSLERGFGEKLFF
TGTGCCAGCAGCTTAGAGCGGGGTTTTGGTGAAAAACTGTTTTTT
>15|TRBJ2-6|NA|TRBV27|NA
CASSVLSSGANVLTF
TGTGCCAGCAGTGTACTGAGCTCTGGGGCCAACGTCCTGACTTTC
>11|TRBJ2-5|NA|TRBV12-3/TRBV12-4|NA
CASSTARTQYF
TGTGCCAGCAGCACCGCTCGGACCCAGTACTTC
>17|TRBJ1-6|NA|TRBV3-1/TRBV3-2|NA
CASSQLKRGDFNSPLHF
TGTGCCAGCAGCCAACTGAAAAGGGGGGATTTTAATTCACCCCTCCACTTT
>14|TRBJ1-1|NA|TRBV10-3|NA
CAISDSQWDVRAFF
TGTGCCATCAGTGATTCGCAGTGGGACGTGAGGGCTTTCTTT
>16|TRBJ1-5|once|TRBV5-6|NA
CASSLGGIVADQPQHF
TGTGCCAGCAGCTTGGGCGGGATCGTGGCGGATCAGCCCCAGCATTTT
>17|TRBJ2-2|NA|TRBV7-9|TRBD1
CASSHSGTGGITGELFF
TGTGCCAGCAGCCATTCCGGGACAGGGGGCATCACCGGGGAGCTGTTTTTT
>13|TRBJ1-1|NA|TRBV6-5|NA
CASCLGLNTEAFF
TGTGCCAGCTGCCTTGGATTGAACACTGAAGCTTTCTTT
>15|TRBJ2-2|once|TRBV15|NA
CATSRGDGHTGELFF
TGTGCCACCAGCAGAGGGGACGGCCACACCGGGGAGCTGTTTTTT
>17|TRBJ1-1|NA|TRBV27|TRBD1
CASSPTGGAGWNTEAFF
TGTGCCAGCAGTCCGACAGGGGGCGCGGGTTGGAACACTGAAGCTTTCTTT
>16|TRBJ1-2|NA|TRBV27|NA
CASSPSVGPTNYGYTF
TGTGCCAGCAGCCCCAGTGTAGGACCAACAAACTATGGCTACACCTTC
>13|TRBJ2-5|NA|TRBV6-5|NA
CASRSPGSETQYF
TGTGCCAGCAGAAGTCCGGGGAGTGAGACCCAGTACTTC
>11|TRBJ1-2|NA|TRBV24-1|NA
CATSDNYGYTF
TGTGCCACCAGTGACAACTATGGCTACACCTTC
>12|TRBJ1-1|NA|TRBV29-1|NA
CSVDTTPTEAFF
TGCAGCGTTGACACGACTCCCACTGAAGCTTTCTTT
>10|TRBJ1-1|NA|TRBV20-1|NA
CSVWGLEAFF
TGCAGTGTATGGGGACTTGAAGCTTTCTTT